This TCR beta chain was profiled in a study of cytomegalovirus exposure and HLA in healthy donors. In the study overall: Among several hundred genotyped donors, around 80% fell in the Caucasian-associated ancestry cluster.

The PCR ran on 60 Vbeta and 13 Jbeta primers. Per the study methods: The count from a later analysis was 79 million or so unique TCR beta chains, some 11 million of them shared. Assay: immunoSEQ multiplex PCR; the TCRdb copy retains only in-frame clones and omits some. The DNA was the basis for D and trimming; V, J and clone size are from that table. The repertoire holds 200,000 to 250,000 clones, with 80% to 85% as singletons. Findings of the study overall: Cytomegalovirus status, reportedly, was diagnosed with high specificity and sensitivity by the classifier. Previous analysis showed most TCR beta V segments were productive about 87% or about 30% of the time.

CDR3 size: 15 residues. V lost 0 bases to trimming and J lost 7 bases; unmatched junction nucleotides: 6. Per germline, CDR1 PRHDT and CDR2 FYEKMQ (reference sequence). To note about this clone: Its specificity is not known.

The specimen was PBMCs. The chain combines TRBV13 with TRBJ2-1; 7 bases line up with TRBD2. The sequence came from a woman between 55 and 75 years old in good health and CMV-seropositive. The CDR3, as DNA: TGTGCCAGCAGCTTAGGCGGGGGTAGCGGGAATGAGCAGTTCTTC. The encoded protein is CASSLGGGSGNEQFF.